This T cell receptor beta chain was obtained from a study of T cells in localized non-small cell lung cancer. V lost 3 bases, J lost 1 base, and 8 bases lay in between. The CDR3 consists of 14 residues. Per the germline V gene, CDR1 is MDHEN and CDR2 is SYDVKM. This clone has just a few counts. The protocol was immunoSEQ multiplex PCR, while the TCRdb copy is restricted to in-frame clones and leaves out a portion. The data contain about 35,000 clones, more than 85% of them singletons. The sequence was collected from a female donor aged 60 or older with stage II lung adenocarcinoma. This chain uses TRBV28 with TRBJ2-3, with D perhaps TRBD2 (6 bases). The specimen comprised peripheral blood mononuclear cells, sampled before any cancer treatment. CDR3 protein: CASSFVAGTDTQYF. The DNA for the CDR3 is TGTGCCAGCAGTTTTGTAGCGGGCACAGATACGCAGTATTTT.